Below, 32 T cell receptor beta chains from the same sample are listed, as sequenced in a study of cytomegalovirus exposure and HLA in healthy donors (TCRdb year 2017). The protocol used for the library was the immunoSEQ multiplex PCR assay. Entries here come from immuneACCESS through TCRdb and include only in-frame sequences with V and J called. Some clones fail to appear in such tables; in the studies checked, an unresolved V gene covers under half of the shortfall, and the cause of the remainder is unknown. Recorded for this sample are about 90,000 clones; 84% of them occurred a single time. The ten largest clones capture 9.5% to 13% of the sample. The sequencing sample was made of PBMCs. These receptors were taken from a woman aged 18-29 years in good health and CMV-seropositive.

The CDR3 DNA sequence: TGTGCCAGCAGTTTGAGTCGGGGAGCTGGGGCCAACGTCCTGACTTTC. Protein: CASSLSRGAGANVLTF. The gene calls are TRBV28 and TRBJ2-6; D possibly corresponds to TRBD2 (5 bases). The CDR3 loop spans 16 amino acids. V was clipped by 3 bases and J by 2 bases, with 11 bases between them. Germline V gene sequence: CDR1 MDHEN, CDR2 SYDVKM. Combining the CDR3 with reference TRBV28 and TRBJ2-6 gives the whole variable domain DVKVTQSSRYLVKRTGEKVFLECVQDMDHENMFWYRQDPGLGLRLIYFSYDVKMKEKGDIPEGYSVSREKKERFSLILESASTNQTSMYLCASSLSRGAGANVLTFGAGSRLTVL.

The gene calls are TRBV5-1 and TRBJ2-5; TRBD1 agrees at 11 bases. Germline values: CDR1 SGHRS, CDR2 YFSETQ. The CDR3 runs 15 residues. Trimming took 4 bases from V and 5 from J; bases not matched to a gene: 7. The CDR3 region is CASSTGTGGTETQYF. In nucleotides, the CDR3 is TGCGCCAGCAGCACCGGGACAGGGGGGACGGAGACCCAGTACTTC.

V usage is TRBV6-6 and J usage is TRBJ1-5; no reliable D call. The CDR3 consists of 12 residues. V was pared by 4 bases and J by 7 bases, with 8 bases between. Germline V lookup: CDR1 MNHNY, CDR2 SVGAGI (reference sequence). The CDR3 here is CASSSTDQPQHF. CDR3 in DNA: TGTGCCAGCAGTTCTACAGACCAGCCCCAGCATTTT.

This clone was seen a handful of times. This rearrangement joins TRBV6-5 to TRBJ1-6; D gene ambiguous. This CDR3 is 15 amino acids long. Per the germline V gene, CDR1 is MNHEY and CDR2 is SVGAGI. Between the trimmed V and J ends, which lost 2 bases and 9 bases, there was a span of 14 bases. Here the CDR3 DNA reads TGTGCCAGCAGTTACGTACACCCGGGAGGTTCACCCCTCCACTTT. Its protein product is CASSYVHPGGSPLHF.

The rearrangement uses TRBV29-1 and TRBJ2-5; 10 positions agree with TRBD2. Looked up from germline, CDR1 is SQVTM and CDR2 is ANQGSEA. CDR3 length: 16 residues. V shed 5 bases and J 1 base; nucleotides not matched to a gene: 10. The CDR3 reads CSVLAGGTEAQETQYF. The CDR3 nucleotides are TGCAGCGTTTTAGCGGGGGGAACCGAAGCCCAAGAGACCCAGTACTTC.

This clone was recorded only once. The chain combines TRBV10-2 with TRBJ2-7; TRBD1 matches at 10 bases. Germline lookup yields CDR1 WSHSY and CDR2 SAAADI. V dropped 6 bases and J dropped 4; count of bases not matched to a gene: 3. The CDR3 runs 13 residues. As DNA, the CDR3 is TGCGCCAGCAGCCGGGACAGGGGTTACGAGCAGTACTTC. Protein: CASSRDRGYEQYF.

The J gene is TRBJ2-1, the V gene TRBV6-5; the D gene is possibly TRBD1 (6 bases). V was cut by 5 bases and J by 2 bases, with 10 bases left in between. The CDR3 totals 14 residues. Germline lookup yields CDR1 MNHEY and CDR2 SVGAGI. This CDR3 is CASSNRDTYNEQFF. In nucleotides, the CDR3 is TGTGCCAGCAGTAACCGGGACACCTACAATGAGCAGTTCTTC.

The chain couples TRBV7-9 to TRBJ1-2; D is unresolved. The V gene's germline CDR1 is SEHNR and CDR2 FQNEAQ (reference sequence). Trimming took 5 bases from V and 6 from J, leaving 7 bases between them. This CDR3 region has 11 residues. CDR3 coding DNA: TGTGCCAGCAGCCCTAATGATGGCTACACCTTC. This gives the protein CASSPNDGYTF. The full variable domain, with the rest looked up from reference TRBV7-9 and TRBJ1-2, is DTGVSQNPRHKITKRGQNVTFRCDPISEHNRLYWYRQTLGQGPEFLTYFQNEAQLEKSRLLSDRFSAERPKGSFSTLEIQRTEQGDSAMYLCASSPNDGYTFGSGTRLTVV.

The chain is built from TRBV19 and TRBJ1-5; tentative D call: TRBD1 (5 bases). Germline V CDR1 and CDR2: LNHDA, SQIVND (reference sequence). The CDR3 runs to 12 residues. Trimming left V 5 bases short and J 6 bases short, with 8 bases between. The CDR3 is CASSPQGQPQHF. The CDR3 DNA follows: TGTGCCAGTAGTCCCCAGGGTCAGCCCCAGCATTTT. Using reference TRBV19 and TRBJ1-5 for the parts outside the CDR3, the full variable domain is DGGITQSPKYLFRKEGQNVTLSCEQNLNHDAMYWYRQDPGQGLRLIYYSQIVNDFQKGDIAEGYSVSREKKESFPLTVTSAQKNPTAFYLCASSPQGQPQHFGDGTRLSIL.

This clone was found a few times. Other DNA variants within this sample encode the same CDR3. This chain uses TRBV7-3 with TRBJ2-2, with unresolved D. The V end was cut by 2 bases, the J end by 7 bases, with 8 bases between. CDR1 is SGHTA, CDR2 FQGTGA, per germline. The CDR3 sequence is 13 residues long. The CDR3 protein is CASSLVRSGELFF. As DNA, the CDR3 is TGTGCCAGCAGCTTAGTTCGGAGCGGGGAGCTGTTTTTT.

CDR3 sequence: CASSNSGGSSAGELFF. The CDR3 DNA sequence: TGTGCCAGCAGCAATAGCGGGGGCTCCTCCGCCGGGGAGCTGTTTTTT. The chain joins TRBV4-2 to TRBJ2-2; 9 bases are a match to TRBD2. Trimming at V came to 5 bases and at J to 6 bases, leaving 10 bases not matched to a gene. Germline V lookup: CDR1 LGHNA, CDR2 YNFKEQ. The CDR3 spans 16 residues.

The chain recombines TRBV4-3 with TRBJ2-1, with a tentative D call TRBD2 (5 bases). The V gene's germline CDR1 is LGHNA and CDR2 YSLEER. V dropped 4 bases and J dropped 1 base, with 5 bases sitting between them. The CDR3 is 13 residues long. As DNA, the CDR3 is TGCGCCAGCAGCCGCGGGTCCTACAATGAGCAGTTCTTC. It specifies CASSRGSYNEQFF.

The chain joins TRBV6-6 to TRBJ2-7; 7 nucleotides align to TRBD1. CDR3 length equals 14 residues. V was pared by 2 bases and J by 5 bases, with 6 bases of the junction left unmatched. Per germline, CDR1 MNHNY and CDR2 SVGAGI (reference sequence). The CDR3 DNA follows: TGTGCCAGCAGTTACGACAGGGTGGGACACGAGCAGTACTTC. This encodes CASSYDRVGHEQYF.

V usage is TRBV2 and J usage is TRBJ2-7; TRBD1 matches at 8 bases. J gave up 0 bases and V 4 bases, and 5 bases lay outside the gene matches. The germline gives CDR1 SNHLY, CDR2 FYNNEI. The CDR3 sequence is 15 residues long. The CDR3 DNA sequence: TGTGCCAGCAGTGGGCAGGGGGCCCTCTCCTACGAGCAGTACTTC. Amino acid sequence: CASSGQGALSYEQYF.

The rearrangement joins TRBV2 to TRBJ2-1; possible D gene TRBD1, 6 bases. Trimming pared 10 bases from V and 1 base from J, leaving 17 bases between. Germline CDR1 is SNHLY and CDR2 is FYNNEI. The CDR3 spans 15 residues. The CDR3 sequence is CATAGTKGSYNEQFF. DNA of the CDR3: TGTGCCACCGCCGGGACAAAAGGTTCCTACAATGAGCAGTTCTTC. Complete variable domain (other parts from reference TRBV2 and TRBJ2-1): EPEVTQTPSHQVTQMGQEVILRCVPISNHLYFYWYRQILGQKVEFLVSFYNNEISEKSEIFDDQFSVERPDGSNFTLKIRSTKLEDSAMYFCATAGTKGSYNEQFFGPGTRLTVL.

This chain connects TRBV13 to TRBJ2-3; 8 bases are shared with TRBD1. This CDR3 comprises 15 residues. Per the germline V gene, CDR1 is PRHDT and CDR2 is FYEKMQ (reference sequence). The V and J ends lost 1 base and 8 bases, in that order; junction bases with no gene match: 8. The CDR3 DNA follows: TGTGCCAGCAGCTTAGTCGGACAGGGACGATCTACGCAGTATTTT. This sequence encodes CASSLVGQGRSTQYF.

This clone was detected once. The J gene is TRBJ2-3, the V gene TRBV6-6; 9 nucleotides agree with TRBD2. Germline lookup yields CDR1 MNHNY and CDR2 SVGAGI (reference sequence). Trimming cost V 5 bases and J 1 base; bases outside gene matches: 7. This CDR3 region has 16 residues. As DNA, the CDR3 is TGTGCCAGCAGTCACCGCGGGGGGGCGGGCACAGATACGCAGTATTTT. Protein product: CASSHRGGAGTDTQYF.

The chain employs TRBV6-5 and TRBJ1-2; D is unclear. Germline CDR1 is MNHEY and CDR2 is SVGAGI. The CDR3 is 13 amino acids. V was shortened by 5 bases and J by 8 bases, with 15 bases between the two germline ends. This CDR3 reads CASSQIARGGYTF. The CDR3 DNA sequence: TGTGCCAGCAGTCAAATCGCCCGGGGAGGCTACACCTTC.

The chain has TRBV27 and TRBJ1-1, with TRBD1 identical over 9 bases. This CDR3 has 15 residues. Trimming at V came to 7 bases and at J to 6 bases, leaving 12 bases not matched to a gene. Germline CDR1 reads MNHEY; CDR2 reads SMNVEV (reference sequence). The CDR3: CASKSGDRDLPEAFF. CDR3 DNA sequence: TGTGCCAGCAAGTCTGGGGACAGGGACCTCCCTGAAGCTTTCTTT.

The chain carries TRBV18 and TRBJ2-1; 8 bases fit TRBD1. Germline CDR1 KGHSH, CDR2 LQKENI. V lost 3 bases to trimming and J lost 2 bases; unmatched junction nucleotides: 3. The CDR3 has 15 amino acids. The CDR3 loop reads CASSPETGAYNEQFF. Written as DNA, the CDR3 is TGTGCCAGCTCACCCGAGACAGGGGCCTACAATGAGCAGTTCTTC.

The rearrangement joins TRBV9 to TRBJ2-5, with unresolved D. The CDR3 has 15 residues. Trimming took off 0 bases at V and 2 bases at J, with 11 bases between the two ends. Germline CDR1 is SGDLS and CDR2 is YYNGEE. Here the CDR3 DNA reads TGTGCCAGCAGCGTAGCCGAGATCGGGCAAGAGACCCAGTACTTC. Translated: CASSVAEIGQETQYF.

A single count supports this clone. This chain joins TRBV27 and TRBJ2-6; 7 nucleotides line up with TRBD2. Germline CDR1 and CDR2: MNHEY and SMNVEV (reference sequence). The CDR3 runs to 15 residues. Unmatched junction bases numbered 4, after V lost 3 bases and J lost 5 bases. The CDR3, as DNA: TGTGCCAGCAGTTTGGGGGGGACTTGGGCCAACGTCCTGACTTTC. Encoded protein: CASSLGGTWANVLTF. Together with reference TRBV27 and TRBJ2-6, the CDR3 gives the full variable domain: EAQVTQNPRYLITVTGKKLTVTCSQNMNHEYMSWYRQDPGLGLRQIYYSMNVEVTDKGDVPEGYKVSRKEKRNFPLILESPSPNQTSLYFCASSLGGTWANVLTFGAGSRLTVL.

V and J are TRBV7-9 and TRBJ2-7, with D possibly matching TRBD2 (5 bases). CDR1 and CDR2 from the germline V gene are SEHNR and FQNEAQ (reference sequence). V was clipped by 5 bases and J by 5 bases, with 13 bases between them. This CDR3 has 13 amino acids. The CDR3 reads CASSDSGRHEQYF. The CDR3 DNA reads as TGTGCCAGCAGCGATTCTGGGAGACACGAGCAGTACTTC.

J is TRBJ1-1 and V is TRBV12-5; a weak D match, TRBD1 (5 bases). This CDR3 contains 18 residues. Germline V CDR1 and CDR2: LGHNT, FRNRAP. Between the trimmed V and J ends, which lost 0 bases and 4 bases, there was a span of 21 bases. Here the CDR3 DNA reads TGTGCTAGTGGTTTGGTACGGACGGGGGAATATTCTGTCACTGAAGCTTTCTTT. Protein sequence: CASGLVRTGEYSVTEAFF.

V and J are TRBV19 and TRBJ2-7, with TRBD2 matching 12 bases. Trimming at V came to 4 bases and at J to 5 bases, leaving 6 bases not matched to a gene. The germline gives CDR1 LNHDA, CDR2 SQIVND (reference sequence). This CDR3 region has 15 residues. The CDR3 nucleotides read TGTGCCAGTAGTAACCGACTAGCGGGGGTCGACGAGCAGTACTTC. It specifies CASSNRLAGVDEQYF.

The chain is built from TRBV27 and TRBJ2-7; 7 bases line up with TRBD2. With V trimmed by 5 bases and J by 5 bases, 6 bases remained unmatched. Germline CDR1 MNHEY, CDR2 SMNVEV (reference sequence). This CDR3 is 13 amino acids long. CDR3 sequence reads: CASSTTGGNEQYF. CDR3 bases: TGTGCCAGCAGTACCACCGGGGGGAACGAGCAGTACTTC.

V is TRBV30 and J is TRBJ2-3, with 10 nucleotides matching TRBD2. Unmatched junction bases numbered 8, after V lost 0 bases and J lost 5 bases. There are 16 residues in the CDR3. Germline-derived CDR1 and CDR2 are GTSNPN and SVGIG (reference sequence). As DNA, the CDR3 is TGTGCCTGGAGTGTTGGTAGCGGGGGGCCGGGAGATACGCAGTATTTT. Protein sequence: CAWSVGSGGPGDTQYF.

V is TRBV11-2 and J is TRBJ2-2; TRBD1 agrees at 7 bases. The germline CDR1 and CDR2 sequences are SGHAT and FQNNGV. J lost 4 bases, V lost 1 base, and 6 bases had no gene match. The CDR3 totals 16 residues. The CDR3 nucleotides are TGTGCCAGCAGCTTAGGAACAGGGGCCATCACCGGGGAGCTGTTTTTT. Translated: CASSLGTGAITGELFF.

The chain has TRBV11-2 and TRBJ2-5, with 7 positions matching TRBD2. The germline CDR1 and CDR2 sequences are SGHAT and FQNNGV. CDR3 size: 15 residues. V trimming: 5 bases; J trimming: 2 bases; junction bases outside the gene matches: 8. This chain's CDR3 is CASSRTSAPQETQYF. The CDR3 nucleotides are TGTGCCAGCAGCCGAACTAGCGCCCCTCAAGAGACCCAGTACTTC.

This rearrangement joins TRBV6-6 to TRBJ1-1, with a weak D call TRBD1 (6 bases). The CDR3 totals 15 residues. Germline CDR1 MNHNY, CDR2 SVGAGI (reference sequence). Trimming cost V 8 bases and J 4 bases, with 20 bases left between them. The CDR3 region is CASPPSPDRGTEAFF. CDR3 nucleotides: TGTGCCAGCCCTCCCTCACCGGACAGAGGCACTGAAGCTTTCTTT.

The chain employs TRBV19 and TRBJ2-1, with TRBD1 matching over 10 bases. This CDR3 is built from 15 residues. Germline V CDR1 and CDR2: LNHDA, SQIVND (reference sequence). The J segment lost 6 bases and the V segment lost 5 bases, leaving 7 bases of the junction unmatched. The CDR3 DNA reads TGTGCCAGTAGTCCCTCCGGGACAGGGGCCAATGAGCAGTTCTTC. It is translated as CASSPSGTGANEQFF.

V is TRBV6-6 and J is TRBJ1-2; the match to TRBD1 covers 8 bases. V shed 8 bases, J shed 6 bases, and the junction held 11 bases outside the gene matches. This CDR3 region has 14 residues. CDR1 is MNHNY, CDR2 SVGAGI, per germline (reference sequence). The CDR3: CASEPGQGVDGYTF. The CDR3 DNA reads as TGTGCCAGCGAACCTGGACAGGGAGTGGATGGCTACACCTTC.